The clone carrying this T cell receptor beta chain appeared once. Its antigen is currently unknown. Likely a read error: the CDR3 ends without its conserved phenylalanine or tryptophan. It is unclear where the CDR3 begins or ends on the DNA, so no DNA is shown, and the CDR3 is as TCRdb lists it. No cell sorting was done before RNA was extracted from the tissue. Between August and November 2014, newly diagnosed, chemotherapy-naive lung cancer patients underwent thoracic surgery in China. Three rounds of nested PCR, following a modified ARM-PCR protocol, produced the TCRbeta library. Using its own MiXCR run on the multiplex PCR reads, TCRdb lists one record per CDR3 protein. The profile covers more than 75,000 distinct CDR3 sequences, with roughly 80% appearing a single time and roughly 15% taken by the ten largest. The entry originates in a study of tumor and adjacent non-tumor tissue in lung cancer. About the research overall: Patients were aged about 31 to 85, 10 men and 4 to 6 women, stage I to III. About 4.17 million productive TCRbeta reads were obtained per sample on average. Study conclusions and caveats: Tumor tissue had significantly higher TCR diversity than normal lung.

Termini included, the CDR3 measures 11 amino acids. Germline V gene sequence: CDR1 MNHEY, CDR2 SVGEGT. Input material: lung tumor tissue. This rearrangement joins TRBV6-2 or TRBV6-3 to TRBJ2-3; the D call in the table, TRBD1, was not verified against the DNA. The TCR was taken from a woman aged 50 to 60 with non-small cell lung cancer. The CDR3 loop reads CARQGTDTQYI.